This TCR beta chain was captured by sequencing in a study of CD8 T cells in ankylosing spondylitis. Each TCR beta library was made by quantitative 5'-RACE that incorporated molecular barcodes. TCRdb used MiXCR to reprocess the 5' RACE reads, holding one entry per CDR3 protein. The profile shows fewer than 250,000 distinct CDR3 sequences, about 26% of them singletons. Study findings and constraints: As for the disease-linked clones, they showed a CD8+ phenotype and occurred at relatively low frequencies in peripheral blood. Before this, some motif variants had been reported in reactive arthritis synovial fluid and blood. According to the report, clones linked to the disease were significantly enriched in matched synovial fluid samples taken from ankylosing spondylitis patients.

CDR1 LNHDA and CDR2 SQIVND come from the germline V gene (reference sequence). The CDR3 contains 14 residues. Deletions cut 6 bases from V and 0 bases from J, with 8 bases between. This clonotype has ten or more counts. Its antigen is still unknown. The receptor was derived from a male donor with ankylosing spondylitis or in good health (not recorded which). The rearrangement joins TRBV19 to TRBJ2-2; D not certain. Sequences were obtained from blood, either unsorted or a sorted T cell fraction (not recorded which). The CDR3 DNA reads as TGTGCCAGTAGGCCGGCAGCGAACACCGGGGAGCTGTTTTTT. Translating it yields CASRPAANTGELFF.